The present TCR beta chain was sequenced within a study of Ad26.COV2.S vaccination and SARS-CoV-2 variants. About the study: Ad26.COV2.S was injected intramuscularly once or twice, 56 days apart. Whole-study findings and limits: For non-spike TCRs, breadth in vaccine recipients resembled that in placebo recipients.

Assay used: immunoSEQ multiplex PCR; TCRdb lists only in-frame clones, some missing. The sample lists hundreds of thousands of clones, approximately 88% occurring once. Regarding treatment: some 20 received Ad26.COV2.S at low or high dose, single or two shots; five or six received placebo; per-sample allocation not given. Material that was analyzed had been drawn on day 63 after the first vaccine or placebo injection. This clone was picked up a small number of times. Its antigen is currently unknown. This CDR3 contains 14 residues. Germline V gene lookup returns CDR1 MRHNA and CDR2 SNTAGT. V dropped 6 bases and J dropped 4 bases, with 15 bases sitting between them.

The V gene is TRBV6-4, the J gene TRBJ1-1; D possibly corresponds to TRBD1 (6 bases). The source was peripheral blood, collected in a trial of Ad26.COV2.S vaccine versus placebo. The origin of this receptor is a person aged 18 to 65 who received the Ad26.COV2.S COVID-19 vaccine or a placebo. Here the CDR3 DNA reads TGTGCCAGCAGGCCAAACAGGGCGGGCACTGAAGCTTTCTTT. It yields the protein CASRPNRAGTEAFF.